Presented here are 27 T cell receptor beta chains from one specimen sequenced in a study of shared clonotypes between healthy human individuals. TCRdb's table, derived via immunoSEQ multiplex PCR, lists solely in-frame clones and lacks some. This table has approximately 510,000 clones, around 79% appearing once. The source material was PBMCs. The source is a woman in her thirties or forties in good health. Some clones in this sample may be carry-over from other donors' samples.

The chain employs TRBV19 and TRBJ2-1; 9 positions match TRBD1. The ends lost 6 bases at V and 3 bases at J; junction bases unmatched: 6. Germline-derived CDR1 and CDR2 are LNHDA and SQIVND (reference sequence). The CDR3 loop spans 15 amino acids. This chain's CDR3 is CASRGLGQGYNEQFF. CDR3 DNA sequence: TGTGCCAGTAGGGGGTTGGGACAGGGCTACAATGAGCAGTTCTTC.

This sequence joins TRBV11-2 and TRBJ1-6; D call uncertain. Trimming stripped 1 base from V and 7 bases from J, with 5 bases between. CDR3 length: 13 amino acids. The V gene's germline CDR1 is SGHAT and CDR2 FQNNGV. This CDR3 is CASSLAVNSPLHF. The CDR3 coding sequence is TGTGCCAGCAGCTTAGCGGTGAATTCACCCCTCCACTTT.

The chain recombines TRBV7-2 with TRBJ2-3; 14 bases align to TRBD2. The CDR3 covers 16 residues. With V trimmed by 5 bases and J by 4 bases, 5 bases remained unmatched. Germline V gene data show CDR1 as SGHTA and CDR2 as FQGNSA. CDR3 sequence: CASSPGTSGSADTQYF. CDR3 in DNA: TGTGCCAGCAGCCCCGGGACTAGCGGGAGTGCAGATACGCAGTATTTT.

This chain links TRBV7-2 with TRBJ2-5; a weak D match, TRBD1 (5 bases). Between the trimmed V and J ends, which lost 1 base and 2 bases, there was a span of 14 bases. Germline values: CDR1 SGHTA, CDR2 FQGNSA. This CDR3 region has 16 residues. In DNA form, the CDR3 reads TGTGCCAGCAGCTTAGATCTTTGGGGCGCACAAGAGACCCAGTACTTC. Protein sequence: CASSLDLWGAQETQYF. Full variable domain (outside the CDR3, taken from reference TRBV7-2 and TRBJ2-5): GAGVSQSPSNKVTEKGKDVELRCDPISGHTALYWYRQSLGQGLEFLIYFQGNSAPDKSGLPSDRFSAERTGGSVSTLTIQRTQQEDSAVYLCASSLDLWGAQETQYFGPGTRLLVL.

This rearrangement joins TRBV5-8 to TRBJ2-1; D gene unclear. V lost 0 bases to trimming and J lost 0 bases, with 10 bases between them. CDR1 is SGHTS and CDR2 is YDEGEE in the germline V gene. There are 16 residues in the CDR3. CDR3 residues: CASSLEATYSYNEQFF. DNA for the CDR3: TGTGCCAGCAGCTTGGAGGCGACGTACTCCTACAATGAGCAGTTCTTC.

The chain couples TRBV9 to TRBJ2-2; TRBD2 matches 7 bases. The V gene's germline CDR1 is SGDLS and CDR2 YYNGEE. V gave up 4 bases and J gave up 5 bases; unmatched junction bases: 2. CDR3 size: 13 residues. The chain's CDR3 is CASSTGGTGELFF. In nucleotides, the CDR3 is TGTGCCAGCAGCACCGGGGGGACCGGGGAGCTGTTTTTT.

This clone was found once. This chain joins TRBV11-2 and TRBJ2-5; 9 bases line up with TRBD2. The trim removed 5 bases at V and 5 bases at J, leaving 9 bases unmatched. CDR1 and CDR2 from the germline V gene are SGHAT and FQNNGV. There are 15 residues in the CDR3. The CDR3 DNA sequence: TGTGCCAGCAGCGACGCTAGCGGGAAGGGTGAGACCCAGTACTTC. Protein product: CASSDASGKGETQYF.

The CDR3 spells CASSASGRHNEQFF. The CDR3 nucleotides read TGCGCCAGCAGTGCTAGCGGGAGACACAATGAGCAGTTCTTC. The V call is TRBV10-1, the J call TRBJ2-1; TRBD2 aligns across 10 bases. Trimming cost V 4 bases and J 5 bases; bases outside gene matches: 2. Germline loops: CDR1 WNHNN, CDR2 SYGVQD (reference sequence). This CDR3 contains 14 residues.

V usage is TRBV4-2 and J usage is TRBJ2-5; the D gene is possibly TRBD2 (5 bases). V was trimmed by 4 bases and J by 0 bases, leaving 21 bases between them. Germline V gene data show CDR1 as LGHNA and CDR2 as YNFKEQ. The CDR3 contains 18 residues. In DNA form, the CDR3 reads TGTGCCAGCAGCCCAAAGAGAACCGGGGTGGGGTACCAAGAGACCCAGTACTTC. This codes for CASSPKRTGVGYQETQYF.

The chain carries TRBV9 and TRBJ2-1; D is perhaps TRBD1 or TRBD2 (7 bases each). There are 16 residues in the CDR3. CDR1 is SGDLS and CDR2 is YYNGEE in the germline V gene. The V gene lost 0 bases and the J gene lost 2 bases, with 12 bases spanning the gap. CDR3 in DNA: TGTGCCAGCAGCGTAGTGGGAGGGGGCACCTACAATGAGCAGTTCTTC. Its translation: CASSVVGGGTYNEQFF.

This clone turned up a few times. V and J are TRBV7-2 and TRBJ2-1; TRBD2 agrees at 12 bases. Germline V gives CDR1 SGHTA, CDR2 FQGNSA. Trimming at V came to 4 bases and at J to 3 bases, leaving 10 bases not matched to a gene. The CDR3 spans 18 residues. CDR3 sequence: CASSSGTSGFPFYNEQFF. CDR3 bases: TGTGCCAGCAGCTCGGGGACTAGCGGGTTCCCCTTCTACAATGAGCAGTTCTTC.

This clone was seen many times. V is TRBV7-9 and J is TRBJ2-7, with D possibly being TRBD1 (5 bases). The CDR3 runs to 14 residues. V dropped 0 bases and J dropped 5 bases, with 11 bases sitting between them. Germline assignment: CDR1 SEHNR and CDR2 FQNEAQ (reference sequence). The CDR3 coding sequence is TGTGCCAGCAGCTTAGCCGACAGTGTCCACGAGCAGTACTTC. The encoded protein is CASSLADSVHEQYF. Combining the CDR3 with reference TRBV7-9 and TRBJ2-7 gives the whole variable domain DTGVSQNPRHKITKRGQNVTFRCDPISEHNRLYWYRQTLGQGPEFLTYFQNEAQLEKSRLLSDRFSAERPKGSFSTLEIQRTEQGDSAMYLCASSLADSVHEQYFGPGTRLTVT.

The gene calls are TRBV28 and TRBJ2-2, with D possibly TRBD1 on 8 matching bases. Trimming stripped 9 bases from V and 7 bases from J, with 15 bases between. CDR1 and CDR2 from the germline V gene are MDHEN and SYDVKM. The CDR3 sequence is 13 residues long. The CDR3 spells CASQYRGGGELFF. The CDR3 DNA follows: TGTGCCAGTCAGTACAGGGGGGGCGGGGAGCTGTTTTTT.

CDR3 residues: CASSAGTGGYGYTF. The CDR3 DNA follows: TGTGCCAGCAGCGCCGGGACAGGGGGCTATGGCTACACCTTC. The chain recombines TRBV7-2 with TRBJ1-2, with 11 bases identical to TRBD1. Germline V gives CDR1 SGHTA, CDR2 FQGNSA. The CDR3 runs 14 residues. Unmatched junction bases numbered 3, after V lost 5 bases and J lost 4 bases.

In DNA form, the CDR3 reads TGCGCCAGCAGACACGAGTACCAAGAGACCCAGTACTTC. Protein product: CASRHEYQETQYF. The chain has TRBV5-1 and TRBJ2-5; D ambiguous. Germline assignment: CDR1 SGHRS and CDR2 YFSETQ. Trimming took off 5 bases at V and 0 bases at J, with 8 bases between the two ends. The CDR3 consists of 13 residues.

Comment on this clone: The identical CDR3 is also encoded by other nucleotide sequences in the sample. The chain couples TRBV18 to TRBJ2-5; TRBD1 might be the D (5 bases). The CDR3 has 13 residues. Germline V gives CDR1 KGHSH, CDR2 LQKENI. The V and J ends lost 3 bases and 3 bases respectively, with 8 bases between them. The DNA for the CDR3 is TGTGCCAGCTCACCCCGACAGAAAGAGACCCAGTACTTC. Encoded protein: CASSPRQKETQYF.

V and J are TRBV10-3 and TRBJ2-1, with 7 bases that match TRBD2. The junction had 7 bases not matched to a gene; V was cut back by 2 bases and J by 6 bases. The CDR3 is made up of 15 amino acids. Germline V lookup: CDR1 ENHRY, CDR2 SYGVKD. This chain's CDR3 is CAISEGREILNEQFF. In DNA form, the CDR3 reads TGTGCCATCAGTGAGGGGAGGGAAATCCTCAATGAGCAGTTCTTC.

The chain couples TRBV29-1 to TRBJ2-2; 7 nucleotides align to TRBD1. The CDR3 runs to 16 residues. The J segment lost 2 bases and the V segment lost 6 bases, leaving 12 bases of the junction unmatched. From germline, CDR1 is SQVTM and CDR2 ANQGSEA. Here the CDR3 DNA reads TGCAGCGTGATGGGGACAGACTACACCAACACCGGGGAGCTGTTTTTT. This sequence encodes CSVMGTDYTNTGELFF.

V and J are TRBV6-1 and TRBJ1-2; 8 positions match TRBD1. Germline CDR1 reads MNHNS; CDR2 reads SASEGT. This CDR3 contains 17 residues. Germline trimming cut 0 bases from V and 4 bases from J; bases unmatched to any gene: 10. The CDR3 loop is CASSEARDRLFGYGYTF. CDR3 sequence (DNA): TGTGCCAGCAGTGAAGCCCGGGACAGGCTCTTCGGCTATGGCTACACCTTC.

The gene calls are TRBV6-6 and TRBJ2-7; TRBD2 matches at 8 bases. CDR3 length: 16 residues. Unmatched junction bases numbered 17, after V lost 6 bases and J lost 7 bases. CDR1 is MNHNY and CDR2 is SVGAGI in the germline V gene (reference sequence). The CDR3, as DNA: TGTGCCAGCAGCCGACTGGGGATAGCGGGACCGGGGGAGCAGTACTTC. This translates into CASSRLGIAGPGEQYF.

The rearrangement uses TRBV30 and TRBJ1-2, with D hard to call. The V end was cut by 0 bases, the J end by 2 bases, with 4 bases between. CDR1 is GTSNPN, CDR2 SVGIG, per germline (reference sequence). The length of the CDR3 is 12 residues. As DNA, the CDR3 is TGTGCCTGGAGTGTGTCAAACTATGGCTACACCTTC. This encodes CAWSVSNYGYTF.

Note on this clone: The junction and the germline gene differ at one end; a read error may be behind it. The CDR3 DNA reads TGCGCCAGCACCTTGGGGACTTCCTCTCGAGAGACCCAGTACTTC. It yields the protein CASTLGTSSRETQYF. The rearrangement joins TRBV5-1 to TRBJ2-5, with a possible D match to TRBD2 (6 bases). Germline V gives CDR1 SGHRS, CDR2 YFSETQ. CDR3 length equals 15 residues.

V and J are TRBV28 and TRBJ2-7; D unclear. The germline gives CDR1 MDHEN, CDR2 SYDVKM. The CDR3 extends over 14 amino acids. V gave up 7 bases and J gave up 2 bases, with 15 bases separating them. The CDR3 spells CASKVGTDPYEQYF. The CDR3 bases are TGTGCCAGCAAGGTCGGAACAGACCCCTACGAGCAGTACTTC. The whole variable domain, remainder taken from reference TRBV28 and TRBJ2-7, is DVKVTQSSRYLVKRTGEKVFLECVQDMDHENMFWYRQDPGLGLRLIYFSYDVKMKEKGDIPEGYSVSREKKERFSLILESASTNQTSMYLCASKVGTDPYEQYFGPGTRLTVT.

This clone turned up a few times. This chain joins TRBV30 and TRBJ2-6; no firm D call. V lost 1 base and J 0 bases, leaving 7 bases between the germline ends. Germline V gene lookup returns CDR1 GTSNPN and CDR2 SVGIG (reference sequence). The CDR3 consists of 15 residues. CDR3 coding DNA: TGTGCCTGGAGTGGTCCGTACTCTGGGGCCAACGTCCTGACTTTC. It yields the protein CAWSGPYSGANVLTF.

The gene calls are TRBV9 and TRBJ2-3; maybe TRBD2 (6 bases). This CDR3 has 14 amino acids. In germline, CDR1 is SGDLS, CDR2 YYNGEE. Trimming shortened V by 3 bases and J by 4 bases, and 12 bases separated the two germline ends. The CDR3 bases are TGTGCCAGCAGCGCCGCAGCGGGCCCAGATACGCAGTATTTT. It is translated as CASSAAAGPDTQYF.

As regards this clone: One base separates it from a far larger clone, so it is likely a read error. The chain recombines TRBV19 with TRBJ2-5, with D possibly being TRBD2 (6 bases). V was trimmed by 7 bases and J by 5 bases, leaving 17 bases between them. CDR1 and CDR2 from the germline V gene are LNHDA and SQIVND (reference sequence). This CDR3 has 14 residues. Here the CDR3 reads CASNPGGLLETQYF. In DNA form, the CDR3 reads TGTGCCAGTAATCCTGGGGGACTTCTTGAGACCCAGTACTTC.

This clone was observed a single time. This sequence joins TRBV11-2 and TRBJ2-1; weak D call: TRBD2 (6 bases). This CDR3 has 15 amino acids. CDR1 SGHAT and CDR2 FQNNGV come from the germline V gene. V gave up 1 base and J gave up 10 bases, with 17 bases separating them. The CDR3 is CASSLAGTHLGEQFF. As DNA, the CDR3 is TGTGCCAGCAGCTTAGCCGGGACTCACCTTGGGGAGCAGTTCTTC.